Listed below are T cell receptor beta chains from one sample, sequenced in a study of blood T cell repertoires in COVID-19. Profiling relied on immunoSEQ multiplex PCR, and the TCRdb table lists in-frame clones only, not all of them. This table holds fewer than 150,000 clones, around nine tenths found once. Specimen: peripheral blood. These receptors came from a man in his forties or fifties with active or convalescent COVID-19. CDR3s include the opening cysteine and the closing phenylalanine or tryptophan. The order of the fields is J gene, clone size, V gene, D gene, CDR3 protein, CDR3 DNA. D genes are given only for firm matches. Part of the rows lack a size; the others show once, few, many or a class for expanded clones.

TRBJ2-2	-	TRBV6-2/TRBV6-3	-	CASSYGSGASTGELFF	TGTGCCAGCAGTTACGGGTCAGGGGCAAGCACCGGGGAGCTGTTTTTT
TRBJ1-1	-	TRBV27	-	CASSPLGREAFF	TGTGCCAGCAGTCCTCTGGGGAGAGAAGCTTTCTTT
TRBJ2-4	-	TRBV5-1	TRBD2	CASSSMGSGSIAKNIQYF	TGCGCCAGCAGCTCGATGGGTAGCGGGAGCATAGCCAAAAACATTCAGTACTTC
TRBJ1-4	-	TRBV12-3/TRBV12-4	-	CASRGGANEKLFF	TGTGCCAGCAGAGGAGGGGCTAATGAAAAACTGTTTTTT
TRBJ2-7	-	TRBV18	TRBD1	CASSTGQPYEQYF	TGTGCCAGCTCGACGGGACAGCCCTACGAGCAGTACTTC
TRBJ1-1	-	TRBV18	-	CASSPRRKVTEAFF	TGTGCCAGCTCACCACGGCGGAAGGTTACTGAAGCTTTCTTT
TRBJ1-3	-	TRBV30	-	CAWSLQGRGGTIYF	TGTGCCTGGAGTCTCCAGGGGCGCGGGGGCACCATATATTTT
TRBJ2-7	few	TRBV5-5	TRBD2	CASSSRVSGSPYEQYF	TGTGCCAGCAGCTCTCGGGTCAGCGGGAGTCCTTACGAGCAGTACTTC
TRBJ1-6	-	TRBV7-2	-	CASSLMGWGRSPLHF	TGTGCCAGCAGCTTAATGGGTTGGGGCCGGTCACCCCTCCACTTT
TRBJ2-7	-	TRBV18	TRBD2	CASSRASGTYEQYF	TGTGCCAGCTCACGTGCTAGCGGGACCTACGAGCAGTACTTC
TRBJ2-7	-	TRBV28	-	CASSPSGTLTYEQYF	TGTGCCAGCAGTCCCTCCGGGACATTGACCTACGAGCAGTACTTC
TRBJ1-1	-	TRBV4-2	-	CASSQVGTMNTEAFF	TGTGCCAGCAGCCAAGTCGGGACAATGAACACTGAAGCTTTCTTT
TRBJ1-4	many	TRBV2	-	CASSEGRRGSEKLFF	TGTGCCAGCAGTGAGGGTCGCAGGGGCAGTGAAAAACTGTTTTTT
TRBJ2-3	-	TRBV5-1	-	CASSLSTDTQYF	TGCGCCAGCAGCCTTAGCACAGATACGCAGTATTTT
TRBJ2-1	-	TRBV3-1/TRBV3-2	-	CASSQRWHNEQFF	TGTGCCAGCAGCCAAAGATGGCACAATGAGCAGTTCTTC
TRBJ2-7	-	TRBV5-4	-	CASSLGRTYEQYF	TGTGCCAGCAGCTTGGGCAGGACCTACGAGCAGTACTTC
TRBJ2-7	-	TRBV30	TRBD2	CAWSVPGRGHEQYF	TGTGCCTGGAGTGTACCCGGGAGGGGTCACGAGCAGTACTTC
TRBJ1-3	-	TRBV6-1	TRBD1	CASSEDRGSGNTIYF	TGTGCCAGCAGTGAAGACAGGGGTTCTGGAAACACCATATATTTT
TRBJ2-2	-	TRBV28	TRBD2	CASSLKSALAWTGELFF	TGTGCCAGCAGTTTAAAGTCGGCACTAGCGTGGACCGGGGAGCTGTTTTTT
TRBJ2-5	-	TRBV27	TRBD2	CASSLPGGRPETQYF	TGTGCCAGCAGTTTACCGGGCGGGAGGCCGGAGACCCAGTACTTC
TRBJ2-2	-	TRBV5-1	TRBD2	CASSIGTSQKTGELFF	TGCGCCAGCAGCATTGGGACTAGTCAGAAAACCGGGGAGCTGTTTTTT
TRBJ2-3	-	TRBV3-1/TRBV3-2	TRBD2	CASSFTGGGADTQYF	TGTGCCAGCAGCTTCACGGGAGGAGGAGCAGATACGCAGTATTTT
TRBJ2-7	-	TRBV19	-	CASSGGLPTSEQYF	TGTGCCAGTAGTGGGGGACTCCCCACCAGCGAGCAGTACTTC
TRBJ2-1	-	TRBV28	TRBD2	CASSLWTGGQGNEQFF	TGTGCCAGCAGTTTATGGACGGGAGGGCAGGGGAATGAGCAGTTCTTC
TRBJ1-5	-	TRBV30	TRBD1	CACDRGSNQPQHF	TGTGCCTGCGACAGGGGTAGCAATCAGCCCCAGCATTTT
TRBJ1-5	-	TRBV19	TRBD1	CASSGRDRYSNQPQHF	TGTGCCAGTAGCGGACGGGACAGGTATAGCAATCAGCCCCAGCATTTT
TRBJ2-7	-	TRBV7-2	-	CASSSTAYEQYF	TGTGCCAGCAGCTCGACTGCCTACGAGCAGTACTTC
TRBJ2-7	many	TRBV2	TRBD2	CASMAGGGFGEQYF	TGTGCCAGCATGGCGGGAGGGGGTTTTGGCGAGCAGTACTTC
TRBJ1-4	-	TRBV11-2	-	CASSRIRGRKGEKLFF	TGTGCCAGCAGCCGGATCAGGGGCCGTAAAGGTGAAAAACTGTTTTTT
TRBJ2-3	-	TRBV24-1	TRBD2	CATSDRLAGTADTQYF	TGTGCCACCAGTGATCGTCTAGCGGGAACTGCAGATACGCAGTATTTT
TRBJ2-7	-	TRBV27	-	CASSLQGSYEQYF	TGTGCCAGCAGTTTACAGGGCTCCTACGAGCAGTACTTC
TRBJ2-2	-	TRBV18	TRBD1	CASSGQGVSLNTGELFF	TGTGCCAGCTCGGGACAGGGGGTCTCTCTGAACACCGGGGAGCTGTTTTTT
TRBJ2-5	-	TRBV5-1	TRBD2	CASSDETGGGLPQYF	TGCGCCAGCAGCGACGAAACGGGGGGTGGGTTGCCCCAGTACTTC
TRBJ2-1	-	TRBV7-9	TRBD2	CASSRGTSGYNEQFF	TGTGCCAGCAGCCGGGGGACTAGCGGATACAATGAGCAGTTCTTC
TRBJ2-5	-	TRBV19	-	CASSSGGVGTQYF	TGTGCCAGTAGTTCCGGCGGTGTGGGGACCCAGTACTTC
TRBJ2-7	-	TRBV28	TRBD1	CASSSTGQGQVEQYF	TGTGCCAGCAGTTCCACGGGACAGGGCCAGGTCGAGCAGTACTTC
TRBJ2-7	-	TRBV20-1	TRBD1	CSTDRGSEQYF	TGCAGTACGGACAGGGGGAGCGAGCAGTACTTC
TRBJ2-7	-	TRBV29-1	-	CSVMGAQPYEQYF	TGCAGCGTTATGGGGGCTCAGCCCTACGAGCAGTACTTC
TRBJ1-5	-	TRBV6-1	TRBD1	CASSAIDRGGSNQPQHF	TGTGCCAGCAGTGCGATAGACAGGGGAGGAAGCAATCAGCCCCAGCATTTT
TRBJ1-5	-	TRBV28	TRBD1	CASSSWTGKGNQPQHF	TGTGCCAGCAGTTCTTGGACAGGGAAGGGCAATCAGCCCCAGCATTTT
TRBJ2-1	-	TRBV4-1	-	CASSQEIRGPPGNEQFF	TGCGCCAGCAGCCAAGAGATCCGGGGTCCCCCGGGCAATGAGCAGTTCTTC
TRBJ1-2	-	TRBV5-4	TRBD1	CASSSGGYGYTF	TGTGCCAGCAGCTCAGGGGGATATGGCTACACCTTC
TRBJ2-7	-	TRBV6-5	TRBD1	CASSPDRGVSYEQYF	TGTGCCAGCAGCCCAGACAGGGGGGTATCCTACGAGCAGTACTTC
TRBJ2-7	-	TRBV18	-	CASFRDTSSYEQYF	TGTGCCAGCTTTCGGGACACCAGCTCCTACGAGCAGTACTTC
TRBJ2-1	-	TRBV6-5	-	CASSYGQSQFF	TGTGCCAGCAGTTACGGGCAGTCGCAGTTCTTC
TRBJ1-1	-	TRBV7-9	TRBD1	CASSLPRDRELNTEAFF	TGTGCCAGCAGCTTACCCCGGGACAGGGAATTGAACACTGAAGCTTTCTTT
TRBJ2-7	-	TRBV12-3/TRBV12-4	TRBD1	CASSLDRAYEQYF	TGTGCCAGCAGTTTGGACAGGGCCTACGAGCAGTACTTC
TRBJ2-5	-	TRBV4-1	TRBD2	CASSQGRASGSWYQETQYF	TGCGCCAGCAGCCAAGGAAGGGCTAGCGGGAGTTGGTATCAAGAGACCCAGTACTTC
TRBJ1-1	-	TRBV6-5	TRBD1	CASRDRGMNTEAFF	TGTGCCAGCAGAGACAGGGGAATGAACACTGAAGCTTTCTTT